These 14 T cell receptor beta chains share one sample of origin, sequenced in a study of blood T cell repertoires in COVID-19. Method: immunoSEQ multiplex PCR; TCRdb's copy keeps in-frame clones and lacks some. In the table there are roughly 250,000 clones, over 70% of which are singletons. Sequencing was performed on peripheral blood. These receptor sequences come from a man aged 40-49 years with active or convalescent COVID-19.

The chain combines TRBV24-1 with TRBJ2-5; maybe TRBD1 (5 bases). Germline V lookup: CDR1 KGHDR, CDR2 SFDVKD. Deletions cut 0 bases from V and 5 bases from J, with 12 bases between. This CDR3 has 15 amino acids. The CDR3 here is CATSDLQGPGETQYF. The CDR3 DNA reads as TGTGCCACCAGTGATTTGCAGGGCCCCGGGGAGACCCAGTACTTC.

There are a few counts of this clone. This rearrangement joins TRBV19 to TRBJ2-7; D call uncertain. CDR3 length equals 14 residues. The V gene lost 7 bases and the J gene lost 0 bases, with 13 bases spanning the gap. Looked up from germline, CDR1 is LNHDA and CDR2 is SQIVND (reference sequence). The CDR3 DNA reads TGTGCCAGTATGGTGACTCCGAGCTCCTACGAGCAGTACTTC. Its translation: CASMVTPSSYEQYF.

As for this clone: The germline gene is not matched at one end of the junction; a read error may be the cause. The CDR3 DNA is TGTGCCAGCAGCTTGGGACTAGCGGTGTCCTCCGAGCAGTACTTC. This gives the protein CASSLGLAVSSEQYF. V usage is TRBV5-6 and J usage is TRBJ2-7; 9 bases are a match to TRBD2. Germline V gene sequence: CDR1 SGHDT, CDR2 YYEEEE. The CDR3 contains 15 residues.

The genes are TRBV6-2 or TRBV6-3 and TRBJ2-4; tentative D call: TRBD1 (5 bases). The germline V and J ends were trimmed by 5 bases and 0 bases, with 17 bases remaining between them. This CDR3 has 17 residues. Germline V gene lookup returns CDR1 MNHEY and CDR2 SVGEGT. The chain's CDR3 is CASSPSGFGVAKNIQYF. In nucleotides, the CDR3 is TGTGCCAGCAGTCCCTCAGGGTTTGGAGTAGCCAAAAACATTCAGTACTTC.

The chain recombines TRBV19 with TRBJ2-7; 10 nucleotides match TRBD2. The V segment lost 5 bases and the J segment 1 base; nucleotides outside the gene matches: 17. The CDR3 loop spans 19 amino acids. In germline, CDR1 is LNHDA, CDR2 SQIVND (reference sequence). CDR3 protein: CASSGTPGLASTISYEQYF. The DNA for the CDR3 is TGTGCCAGTAGTGGCACGCCGGGACTAGCGTCAACCATTTCCTACGAGCAGTACTTC.

The chain uses TRBV27 and TRBJ2-6, with D perhaps matching TRBD2 (6 bases). The CDR3 loop spans 20 amino acids. V was shortened by 3 bases and J by 2 bases, with 23 bases between the two germline ends. From germline, CDR1 is MNHEY and CDR2 SMNVEV (reference sequence). The CDR3 loop reads CASSFNRRGNLPTGANVLTF. As DNA, the CDR3 is TGTGCCAGCAGTTTCAACCGCCGGGGGAACCTGCCCACTGGGGCCAACGTCCTGACTTTC. Looking up the rest from reference TRBV27 and TRBJ2-6 gives the full variable domain: EAQVTQNPRYLITVTGKKLTVTCSQNMNHEYMSWYRQDPGLGLRQIYYSMNVEVTDKGDVPEGYKVSRKEKRNFPLILESPSPNQTSLYFCASSFNRRGNLPTGANVLTFGAGSRLTVL.

The chain recombines TRBV7-3 with TRBJ2-3, with D possibly being TRBD2 (5 bases). Per the germline V gene, CDR1 is SGHTA and CDR2 is FQGTGA. V lost 5 bases and J 2 bases, leaving 20 bases between the germline ends. The CDR3 runs to 17 residues. The CDR3: CASSHNPNRAATDTQYF. The CDR3 DNA reads TGTGCCAGCAGCCACAACCCCAATCGAGCGGCCACAGATACGCAGTATTTT.

Only one count was recorded for this clone. The chain has TRBV9 and TRBJ2-5, with TRBD1 as a possible D gene (6 bases). V was clipped by 0 bases and J by 5 bases, with 11 bases between them. Per germline, CDR1 SGDLS and CDR2 YYNGEE. This CDR3 contains 14 residues. The CDR3 reads CASSVDTGSETQYF. The CDR3 coding sequence is TGTGCCAGCAGCGTAGATACAGGGAGCGAGACCCAGTACTTC.

This clone was picked up one time. The chain has TRBV11-2 and TRBJ1-2; D perhaps matches TRBD1 (6 bases). V was clipped by 5 bases and J by 1 base, with 11 bases between them. Germline CDR1 is SGHAT and CDR2 is FQNNGV. This CDR3 has 14 amino acids. CDR3 sequence reads: CASSLSRGNYGYTF. CDR3 DNA: TGTGCCAGCAGCCTAAGCAGGGGTAACTATGGCTACACCTTC.

The chain carries TRBV20-1 and TRBJ1-5; perhaps TRBD1 as D (5 bases). Germline V gene sequence: CDR1 DFQATT, CDR2 SNEGSKA (reference sequence). The V and J ends lost 3 bases and 3 bases respectively, with 18 bases between them. This CDR3 comprises 16 residues. CDR3 sequence (DNA): TGCAGTGCTAGTAATCCGGCAGGGACTCCCAATCAGCCCCAGCATTTT. Protein product: CSASNPAGTPNQPQHF.

This clone has more than one count but fewer than ten. The gene calls are TRBV7-2 and TRBJ1-1; D might be TRBD1 (5 bases). The CDR3 runs 13 residues. V gave up 3 bases and J gave up 5 bases, with 10 bases separating them. Germline values: CDR1 SGHTA, CDR2 FQGNSA. CDR3 sequence reads: CASSFDSETEAFF. In DNA, the CDR3 is TGTGCCAGCAGCTTCGACAGTGAGACTGAAGCTTTCTTT.

The V call is TRBV4-2, the J call TRBJ2-6, with D perhaps TRBD1 (6 bases). From germline, CDR1 is LGHNA and CDR2 YNFKEQ. CDR3 length equals 17 residues. Trimming removed 0 bases at V and 0 bases at J, with 9 bases between. The DNA of the CDR3 is TGTGCCAGCAGCCAAGATCAGGGGCCCTCTGGGGCCAACGTCCTGACTTTC. This translates into CASSQDQGPSGANVLTF.

This rearrangement joins TRBV6-2 or TRBV6-3 to TRBJ1-5; 7 positions match TRBD1. The CDR3 is 14 residues long. The germline V gene encodes CDR1 MNHEY and CDR2 SVGEGT. Trimming cost V 4 bases and J 7 bases; bases outside gene matches: 7. This chain's CDR3 is CASSFRQGRQPQHF. As DNA, the CDR3 is TGTGCCAGCAGTTTCCGACAGGGTAGACAGCCCCAGCATTTT.

The V gene is TRBV19, the J gene TRBJ2-5; a possible D gene is TRBD1 (7 bases). The CDR3 covers 13 residues. The germline V and J ends were trimmed by 4 bases and 4 bases, with 10 bases remaining between them. Germline V lookup: CDR1 LNHDA, CDR2 SQIVND (reference sequence). In DNA, the CDR3 is TGTGCCAGTAGTAACCAGGGGGGAGAGACCCAGTACTTC. This codes for CASSNQGGETQYF.